These T cell receptor beta chains were read from a single sample in a study of T cell repertoires in cytomegalovirus infection. These receptors' antigens are unknown. TCRdb re-called the reads through MiXCR, storing one row per CDR3 protein. Altogether 750,000 to 900,000 distinct CDR3 sequences are present, 25% to 30% being singletons, with the ten largest covering 13%. Here the sequenced sample was cultured CD8+ T cells from PBMCs, taken from culture after CMV antigen stimulation. The origin of the receptors is a human donor in good health (CMV status not recorded). Some clones in this sample may be carry-over from other donors' samples. CDR3s include the opening cysteine and the closing phenylalanine or tryptophan. The D gene is left open where the match is weak. Clone size is stated in some rows and not others, as once, few, many or a class when expanded.

abundance	v_gene	j_gene	d_gene	CDR3aa	CDR3nt
.	TRBV10-2	TRBJ2-1	.	CASSESPWDEQFF	TGCGCCAGCAGTGAGTCCCCGTGGGATGAGCAGTTCTTC
.	TRBV28	TRBJ2-3	TRBD1	CASSFSRQGQDTDTQYF	TGTGCCAGCAGTTTCTCCCGACAGGGGCAAGATACAGATACGCAGTATTTT
.	TRBV7-6	TRBJ2-2	.	CASSLRGAPPNTGELFF	TGTGCCAGCAGCTTAAGAGGGGCCCCGCCGAACACCGGGGAGCTGTTTTTT
.	TRBV12-3/TRBV12-4	TRBJ2-1	.	CASSQSLILGDEQFF	TGTGCCAGCAGTCAAAGCCTAATCCTCGGGGATGAGCAGTTCTTC
.	TRBV29-1	TRBJ2-1	.	CSVPTGLNEQFF	TGCAGCGTCCCTACGGGTCTGAATGAGCAGTTCTTC
.	TRBV7-8	TRBJ1-1	TRBD1	CASSPPGQGGTEAFF	TGTGCCAGCAGCCCACCGGGACAGGGTGGTACTGAAGCTTTCTTT
few	TRBV19	TRBJ2-2	.	CASSIGSTGELFF	TGTGCCAGTAGTATTGGGTCTACCGGGGAGCTGTTTTTT
.	TRBV9	TRBJ2-2	.	CASSAPRRGARGELFF	TGTGCCAGCAGCGCACCCCGGAGGGGGGCGCGGGGGGAGCTGTTTTTT
few	TRBV5-1	TRBJ1-2	.	CASSLALRNYGYTF	TGCGCCAGCAGCTTGGCGCTCCGGAACTATGGCTACACCTTC
once	TRBV19	TRBJ2-1	.	CASSPVGGSGNEQFF	TGTGCCAGTAGTCCGGTAGGAGGGAGTGGCAATGAGCAGTTCTTC
few	TRBV12-3/TRBV12-4	TRBJ1-5	.	CASSAEGRRGDQPQHF	TGTGCCAGCAGTGCAGAGGGCAGGAGAGGCGATCAGCCCCAGCATTTT
once	TRBV7-9	TRBJ2-1	.	CASSFAGVYKEQFF	TGTGCCAGCAGCTTCGCGGGTGTCTACAAAGAGCAGTTCTTC
many	TRBV27	TRBJ1-1	TRBD1	CASSPGQVNTEAFF	TGTGCCAGCAGCCCTGGACAGGTTAACACTGAAGCTTTCTTT
few	TRBV7-6	TRBJ2-7	.	CASSLETGSREQYF	TGTGCCAGCAGCTTAGAAACAGGGTCGCGCGAGCAGTACTTC
few	TRBV29-1	TRBJ2-3	.	CSVELLGLSTDTQYF	TGCAGCGTTGAACTTCTCGGACTCAGCACAGATACGCAGTATTTT
.	TRBV6-6	TRBJ2-5	.	CASRLAETQYF	TGTGCCAGCAGACTAGCCGAGACCCAGTACTTC
.	TRBV12-5	TRBJ2-7	.	CASGPTRVPWYEQYF	TGTGCTAGTGGTCCCACCAGGGTTCCTTGGTACGAGCAGTACTTC
few	TRBV12-3/TRBV12-4	TRBJ1-1	TRBD1	CASRLTGGEAGGMNTEAFF	TGTGCCAGCAGGCTTACAGGGGGCGAGGCGGGGGGCATGAACACTGAAGCTTTCTTT
.	TRBV10-3	TRBJ2-7	TRBD2	CAIRAGTPRTSGGISYEQYF	TGTGCCATCAGAGCTGGGACACCCCGGACTAGCGGGGGGATCTCCTACGAGCAGTACTTC
.	TRBV7-6	TRBJ1-6	TRBD1	CASSLGTGHTSPLHF	TGTGCCAGCAGCTTAGGGACAGGCCATACTTCACCCCTCCACTTT
many	TRBV6-5	TRBJ1-2	.	CASSYSGSYGYTF	TGTGCCAGCAGTTACTCTGGCAGCTATGGCTACACCTTC
.	TRBV20-1	TRBJ1-4	TRBD1	CSAPDRVGEKLFF	TGCAGTGCGCCCGACAGGGTCGGTGAAAAACTGTTTTTT
.	TRBV3-1	TRBJ1-1	.	CASSQEPSTTEAFF	TGTGCCAGCAGCCAAGAACCATCGACGACTGAAGCTTTCTTT
.	TRBV12-5	TRBJ2-3	.	CASGLVLLGDTQYF	TGTGCTAGTGGTTTGGTACTTCTTGGGGATACGCAGTATTTT